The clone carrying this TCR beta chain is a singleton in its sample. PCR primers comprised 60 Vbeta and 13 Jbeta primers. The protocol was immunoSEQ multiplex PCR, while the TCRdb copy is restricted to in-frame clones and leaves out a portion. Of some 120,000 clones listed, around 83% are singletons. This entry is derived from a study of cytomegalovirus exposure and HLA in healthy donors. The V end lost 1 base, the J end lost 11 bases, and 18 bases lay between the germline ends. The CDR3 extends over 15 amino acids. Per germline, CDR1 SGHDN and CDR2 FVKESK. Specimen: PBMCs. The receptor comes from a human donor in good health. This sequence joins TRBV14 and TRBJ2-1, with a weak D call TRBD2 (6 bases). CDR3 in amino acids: CASSQVETRGLKQFF. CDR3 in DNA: TGTGCCAGCAGCCAAGTCGAGACTAGAGGTCTTAAGCAGTTCTTC.